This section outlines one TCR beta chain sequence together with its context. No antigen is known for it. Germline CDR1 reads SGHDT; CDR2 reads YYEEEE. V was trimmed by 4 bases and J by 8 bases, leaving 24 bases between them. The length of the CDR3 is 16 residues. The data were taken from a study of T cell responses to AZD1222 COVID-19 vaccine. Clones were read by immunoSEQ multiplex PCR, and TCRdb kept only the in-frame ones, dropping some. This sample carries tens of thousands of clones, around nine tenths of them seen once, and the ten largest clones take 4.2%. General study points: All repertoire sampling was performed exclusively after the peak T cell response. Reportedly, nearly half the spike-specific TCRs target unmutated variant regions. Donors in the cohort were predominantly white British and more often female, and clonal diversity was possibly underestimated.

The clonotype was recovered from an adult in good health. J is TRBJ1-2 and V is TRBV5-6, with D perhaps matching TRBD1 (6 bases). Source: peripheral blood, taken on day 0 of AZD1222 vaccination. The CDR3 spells CASSPERGLTFVGYTF. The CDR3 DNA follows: TGTGCCAGCAGCCCCGAGAGGGGGTTAACGTTTGTAGGCTACACCTTC.